The clone carrying this T cell receptor beta chain was seen a few times. Its antigen is undetermined. V was shortened by 7 bases and J by 2 bases, with 8 bases between the two germline ends. The V gene's germline CDR1 is MGHRA and CDR2 YSYEKL. This CDR3 is built from 12 residues. The TCR beta libraries were generated through quantitative 5'-RACE incorporating molecular barcodes. TCRdb passed the 5' RACE reads through MiXCR, listing each CDR3 protein once. The sample has approximately 340,000 distinct CDR3 sequences; 14% to 15% are singletons. The sample is drawn from a study of CD8 T cells in ankylosing spondylitis. Findings and limits, study-wide: A TCR beta motif of under 10 highly homologous variants appeared characteristic of ankylosing spondylitis blood.

The sequence derives from a male donor with ankylosing spondylitis or in good health (not recorded which). Sequences were obtained from blood, either unsorted or a sorted T cell fraction (not recorded which). V is TRBV4-1 and J is TRBJ2-5, with TRBD1 as a possible D gene (5 bases). The CDR3 coding sequence is TGCGCCAGCAAGGGGCCACAAGAGACCCAGTACTTC. It yields the protein CASKGPQETQYF.